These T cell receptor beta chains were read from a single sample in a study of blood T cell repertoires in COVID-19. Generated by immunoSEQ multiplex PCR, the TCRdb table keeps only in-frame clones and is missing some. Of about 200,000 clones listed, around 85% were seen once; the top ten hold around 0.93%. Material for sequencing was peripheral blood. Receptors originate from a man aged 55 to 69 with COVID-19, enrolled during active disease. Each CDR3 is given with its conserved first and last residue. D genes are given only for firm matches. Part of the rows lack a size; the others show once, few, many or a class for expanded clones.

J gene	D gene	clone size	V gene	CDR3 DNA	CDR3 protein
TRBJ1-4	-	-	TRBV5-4	TGTGCCAGCAGCTTCGGTTTCGGCGGGGGCGAAAAACTGTTTTTT	CASSFGFGGGEKLFF
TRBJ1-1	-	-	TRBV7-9	TGTGCCAGCAGCTTAGTGAGGCGAGTCCCTGAAGCTTTCTTT	CASSLVRRVPEAFF
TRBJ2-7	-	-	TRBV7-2	TGTGCCAGCAGCCTTACATCCTACGAGCAGTACTTC	CASSLTSYEQYF
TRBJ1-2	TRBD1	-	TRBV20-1	TGCAGTGCTAGTAAGACAGGGAACTATGGCTACACCTTC	CSASKTGNYGYTF
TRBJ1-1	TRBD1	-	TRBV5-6	TGTGCCAGCAGCTTCACAGGGGGCTCGACTGAAGCTTTCTTT	CASSFTGGSTEAFF
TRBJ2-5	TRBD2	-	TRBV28	TGTGCCAGCAGTTGCACCCGACAGGTTTGTAAAGGGACTAGTTGCGAGACCCAGTACTTC	CASSCTRQVCKGTSCETQYF
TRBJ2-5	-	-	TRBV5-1	TGCGCCAGCAGCCCTGGAAGGAGACAAGAGACCCAGTACTTC	CASSPGRRQETQYF
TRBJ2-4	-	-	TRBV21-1	TGTGCCAGCAGCAAAGCGGAGGCAACCCCAGCCAAAAACATTCAGTACTTC	CASSKAEATPAKNIQYF
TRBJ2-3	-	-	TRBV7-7	TGTGCCAGCAGCTTAGGGCAGTCCCGCACAGATACGCAGTATTTT	CASSLGQSRTDTQYF
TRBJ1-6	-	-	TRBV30	TGTGCCTGGAGTGTATATCCAGGGGTAAATTCACCCCTCCACTTT	CAWSVYPGVNSPLHF
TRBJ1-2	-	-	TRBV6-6	TGTGCCAGCAGTGGGGGGTTGACTCACTATGGCTACACCTTC	CASSGGLTHYGYTF
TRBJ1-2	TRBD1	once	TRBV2	TGTGCCCGGACAGGGACCTATGGCTACACCTTC	CARTGTYGYTF
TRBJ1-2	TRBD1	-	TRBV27	TGTGCCAGCAGCACAGGGGTCCTTGGCGGCTACACCTTC	CASSTGVLGGYTF
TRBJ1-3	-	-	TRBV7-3	TGTGCCAGCAGCGCACAACAGGGCCCTGGAAACACCATATATTTT	CASSAQQGPGNTIYF
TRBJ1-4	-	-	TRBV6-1	TGTGCCAGCAGTGAAGATAGGGGCAGTGCGGAAAAACTGTTTTTT	CASSEDRGSAEKLFF
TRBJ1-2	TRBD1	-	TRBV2	TGTGCCAGCAATTCCCGGGACAGGGGCTCGGGCTACACCTTC	CASNSRDRGSGYTF
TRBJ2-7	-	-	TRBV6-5	TGTGCCACCACCGGGACACCCACCTACGAGCAGTACTTC	CATTGTPTYEQYF
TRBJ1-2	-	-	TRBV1	TGCACCAGCAGTCAAGTTGGGACTGACTGTGGCTACACCTTC	CTSSQVGTDCGYTF
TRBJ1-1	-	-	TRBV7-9	TGTGCCAGCAGCCTACGTTCGTCGAACACTGAAGCTTTCTTT	CASSLRSSNTEAFF
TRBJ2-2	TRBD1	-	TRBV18	TGTGCCAGCTCACCAAGAAACAGGGGGGCGAACACCGGGGAGCTGTTTTTT	CASSPRNRGANTGELFF
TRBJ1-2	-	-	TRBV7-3	TGTGCCAGCAGCTTAGGGGGGTCCTATGGCTACACCTTC	CASSLGGSYGYTF
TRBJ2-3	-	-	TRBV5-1	TGCGCCAGCCTACGCCTGCCACAGGGATCTGGGACAGATACGCAGTATTTT	CASLRLPQGSGTDTQYF
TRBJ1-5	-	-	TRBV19	TGTGCCAGTAGTCTGGGGGCAAGCAATCAGCCCCAGCATTTT	CASSLGASNQPQHF
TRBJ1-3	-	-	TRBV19	TGTGCCAGTAGTCCCCGGGGGATTCGCTCTGGAAACACCATATATTTT	CASSPRGIRSGNTIYF
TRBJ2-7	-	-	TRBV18	TGTGCCAGCTCACCACAGACAGTCTACGAGCAGTACTTC	CASSPQTVYEQYF
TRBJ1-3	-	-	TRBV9	TGTGCCAGCAGCTCCCTCCCTGGAAACACCATATATTTT	CASSSLPGNTIYF
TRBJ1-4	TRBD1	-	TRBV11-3	TGTGCCAGCAGTATACAGGGGGCTAATGAAAAACTGTTTTTT	CASSIQGANEKLFF
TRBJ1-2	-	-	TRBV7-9	TGTGCCAGCAGCTTAAGGAGTTTTACGGGAGGCTACACCTTC	CASSLRSFTGGYTF
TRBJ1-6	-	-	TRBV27	TGTGCCAGCAGTTCAGGGGCCTCCTATAATTCACCCCTCCACTTT	CASSSGASYNSPLHF
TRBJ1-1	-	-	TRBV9	TGTGCCAGCAGCGTAGTAGGGGGGGACACTGAAGCTTTCTTT	CASSVVGGDTEAFF
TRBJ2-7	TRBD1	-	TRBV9	TGTGCCAGCAGCGTAGCCCCTGACAGGGGCGGGTACGAGCAGTACTTC	CASSVAPDRGGYEQYF
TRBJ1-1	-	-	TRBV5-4	TGTGCCAGCAGCTTGGTGCGCTCATTCATGAACACTGAAGCTTTCTTT	CASSLVRSFMNTEAFF
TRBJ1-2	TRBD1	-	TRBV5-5	TGTGCCAGCAGCCAGGGACAGGACGACTATGGCTACACCTTC	CASSQGQDDYGYTF
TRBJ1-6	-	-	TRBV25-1	TGTGCCAGCAGTGGAGGGGGACCCTCTAATTCACCCCTCCACTTT	CASSGGGPSNSPLHF
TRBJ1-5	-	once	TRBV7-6	TGTGCCAGCAGCCAAACCGGGAACTTGGATCAGCCCCAGCATTTT	CASSQTGNLDQPQHF
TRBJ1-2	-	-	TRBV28	TGTGCCAGCAGTTTAGGAGGGCCCTATGGCTACACCTTC	CASSLGGPYGYTF
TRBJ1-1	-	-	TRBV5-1	TGCGCCAGCAGACAGGAGACTGAAGCTTTCTTT	CASRQETEAFF
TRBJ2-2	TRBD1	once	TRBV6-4	TGTGCCAGCAGTGCCACAGGGGGCAGCACCGGGGAGCTGTTTTTT	CASSATGGSTGELFF
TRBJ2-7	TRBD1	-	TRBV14	TGTGCCAGCAGCCGTGACAGGGGGACCTACGAGCAGTACTTC	CASSRDRGTYEQYF
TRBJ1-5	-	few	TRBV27	TGTGCCAGCAGTCCCCCCGGGGGAGGCAATCAGCCCCAGCATTTT	CASSPPGGGNQPQHF